This TCR beta chain was retrieved from a study of OX40 agonist ivuxolimab in advanced cancers. Across the whole study: Anti-PD-1, anti-PD-L1 or anti-CTLA-4 therapy given earlier was allowed, and approximately 43% had some. General study points: CD8+ T cells showed, on average, more clonal expansion than CD4+ cells. No determination was made of the antigen specificity of the expanded peripheral T cells.

The V and J ends lost 0 bases and 14 bases respectively, with 19 bases between them. The CDR3 totals 14 residues. From germline, CDR1 is SGHNT and CDR2 YENEEA. Samples of blood were obtained at baseline, on cycle 4 day 1, and on cycle 7 day 1. Libraries were prepared by immunoSEQ multiplex PCR; TCRdb keeps only in-frame clonotypes and omits some of them. The sample includes 100,000 to 150,000 clones, 75% to 95% seen only once; the top ten take 0.95% to 1.4%. A remark on this clone: Its antigen is not known.

Here the sequenced sample was CD4+ or CD8+ T cells sorted from blood, taken in a trial of the OX40 agonist ivuxolimab. This TCR was recovered from an adult with an advanced solid tumor such as melanoma, head and neck, liver or kidney cancer. The V gene is TRBV11-3, the J gene TRBJ1-1; D ambiguous. CDR3 DNA sequence: TGTGCCAGCAGCTTAGATCTCGGCTCCTCCGCGGTATTCTTT. Protein product: CASSLDLGSSAVFF.